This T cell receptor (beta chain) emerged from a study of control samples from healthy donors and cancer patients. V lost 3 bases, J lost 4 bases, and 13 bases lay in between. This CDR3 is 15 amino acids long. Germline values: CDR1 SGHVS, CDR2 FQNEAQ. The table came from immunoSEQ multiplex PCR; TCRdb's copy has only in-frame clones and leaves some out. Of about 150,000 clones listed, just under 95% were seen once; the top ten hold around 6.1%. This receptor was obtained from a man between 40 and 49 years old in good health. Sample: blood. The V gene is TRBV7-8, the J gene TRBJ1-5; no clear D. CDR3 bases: TGTGCCAGCAGCTTGGGAGGAGGCAGGAATCAGCCCCAGCATTTT. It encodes CASSLGGGRNQPQHF.